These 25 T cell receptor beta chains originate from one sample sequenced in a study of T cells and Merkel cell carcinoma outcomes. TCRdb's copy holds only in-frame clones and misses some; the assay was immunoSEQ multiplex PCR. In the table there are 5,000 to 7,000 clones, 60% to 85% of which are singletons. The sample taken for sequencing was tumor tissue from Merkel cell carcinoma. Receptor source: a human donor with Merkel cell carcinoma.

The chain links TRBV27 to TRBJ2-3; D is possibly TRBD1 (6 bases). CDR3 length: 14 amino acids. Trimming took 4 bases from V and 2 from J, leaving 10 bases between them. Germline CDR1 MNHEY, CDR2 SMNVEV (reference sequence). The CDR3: CASSYRDLTDTQYF. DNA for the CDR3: TGTGCCAGCAGTTACAGGGACCTCACAGATACGCAGTATTTT.

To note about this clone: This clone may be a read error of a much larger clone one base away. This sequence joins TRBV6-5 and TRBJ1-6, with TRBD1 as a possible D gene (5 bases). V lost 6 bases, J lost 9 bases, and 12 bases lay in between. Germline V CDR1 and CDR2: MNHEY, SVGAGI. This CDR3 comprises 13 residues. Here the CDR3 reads CASRTEPASPLHF. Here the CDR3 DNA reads TGTGCCAGCAGGACAGAGCCGGCTTCACCCCTCCACTTT.

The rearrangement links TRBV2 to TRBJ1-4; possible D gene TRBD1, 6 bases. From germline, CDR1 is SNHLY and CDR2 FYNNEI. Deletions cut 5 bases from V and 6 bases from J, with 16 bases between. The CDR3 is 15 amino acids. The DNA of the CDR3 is TGTGCCAGCAGTAAACGGGACAAGGTTGATGAAAAACTGTTTTTT. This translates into CASSKRDKVDEKLFF.

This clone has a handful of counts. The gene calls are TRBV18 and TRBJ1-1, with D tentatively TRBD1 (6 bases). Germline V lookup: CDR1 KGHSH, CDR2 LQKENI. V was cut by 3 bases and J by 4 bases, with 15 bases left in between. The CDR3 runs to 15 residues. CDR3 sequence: CASSPRGGSVTEAFF. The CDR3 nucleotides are TGTGCCAGCTCACCTAGGGGGGGATCGGTCACTGAAGCTTTCTTT.

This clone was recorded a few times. The CDR3 nucleotides read TGTGCCATACGGGGCATGAACTCCTACGAGCAGTACTTC. Amino acid sequence: CAIRGMNSYEQYF. The rearrangement links TRBV28 to TRBJ2-7; the D call may be TRBD1 or TRBD2 (5 bases each). The CDR3 extends over 13 amino acids. The germline V and J ends were trimmed by 10 bases and 0 bases, with 13 bases remaining between them. CDR1 is MDHEN and CDR2 is SYDVKM in the germline V gene.

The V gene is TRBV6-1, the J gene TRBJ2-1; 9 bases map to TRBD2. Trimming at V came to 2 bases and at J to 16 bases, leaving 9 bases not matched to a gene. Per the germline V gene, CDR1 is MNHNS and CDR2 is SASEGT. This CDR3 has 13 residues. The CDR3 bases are TGTGCCAGCAGTGAAATGAGTAGCGGGAGTCATTTCTTC. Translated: CASSEMSSGSHFF.

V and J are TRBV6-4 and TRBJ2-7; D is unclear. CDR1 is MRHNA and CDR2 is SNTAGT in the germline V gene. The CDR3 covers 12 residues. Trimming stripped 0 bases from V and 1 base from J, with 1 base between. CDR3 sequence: CASSDSSYEQYF. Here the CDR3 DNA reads TGTGCCAGCAGTGACTCATCCTACGAGCAGTACTTC.

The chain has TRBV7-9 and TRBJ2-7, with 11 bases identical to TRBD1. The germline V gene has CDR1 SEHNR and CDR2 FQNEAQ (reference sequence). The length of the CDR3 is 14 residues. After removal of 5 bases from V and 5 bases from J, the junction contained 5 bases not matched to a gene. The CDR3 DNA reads TGTGCCAGCAGCCCTCTGGACAGGGGGCACGAGCAGTACTTC. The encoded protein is CASSPLDRGHEQYF.

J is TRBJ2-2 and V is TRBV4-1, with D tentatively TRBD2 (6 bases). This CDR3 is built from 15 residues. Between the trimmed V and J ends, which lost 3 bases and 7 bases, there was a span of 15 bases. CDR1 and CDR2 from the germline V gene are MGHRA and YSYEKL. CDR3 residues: CASSHTLARYGELFF. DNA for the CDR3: TGCGCCAGCAGCCACACCCTAGCGCGGTACGGGGAGCTGTTTTTT.

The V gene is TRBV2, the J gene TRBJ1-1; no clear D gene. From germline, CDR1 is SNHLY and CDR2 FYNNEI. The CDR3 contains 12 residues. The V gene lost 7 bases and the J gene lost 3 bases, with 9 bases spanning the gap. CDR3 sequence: CASTREYTEAFF. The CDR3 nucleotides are TGTGCCAGCACCCGGGAGTACACTGAAGCTTTCTTT.

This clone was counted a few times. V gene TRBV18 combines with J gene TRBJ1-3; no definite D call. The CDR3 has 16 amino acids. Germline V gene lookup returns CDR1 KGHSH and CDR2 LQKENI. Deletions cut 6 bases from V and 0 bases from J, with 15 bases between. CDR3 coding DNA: TGTGCCAGCTCCCTACTCAACATCGGCTCTGGAAACACCATATATTTT. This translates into CASSLLNIGSGNTIYF.

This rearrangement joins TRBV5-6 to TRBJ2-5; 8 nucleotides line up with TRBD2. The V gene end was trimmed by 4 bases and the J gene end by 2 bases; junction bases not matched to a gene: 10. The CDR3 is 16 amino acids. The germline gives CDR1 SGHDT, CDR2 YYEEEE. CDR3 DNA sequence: TGTGCCAGCAGCGTACCGGGACTAGGAGGACAAGAGACCCAGTACTTC. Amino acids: CASSVPGLGGQETQYF.

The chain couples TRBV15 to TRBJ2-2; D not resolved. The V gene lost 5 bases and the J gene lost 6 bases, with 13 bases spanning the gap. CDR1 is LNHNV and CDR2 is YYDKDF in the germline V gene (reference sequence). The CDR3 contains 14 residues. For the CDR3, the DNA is TGTGCCACCAGCCTCACATACTTTCCCGGGGAGCTGTTTTTT. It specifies CATSLTYFPGELFF.

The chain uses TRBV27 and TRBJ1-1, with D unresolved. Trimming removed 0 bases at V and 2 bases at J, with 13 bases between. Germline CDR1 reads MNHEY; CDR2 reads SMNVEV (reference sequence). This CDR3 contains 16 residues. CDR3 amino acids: CASSLSITAINTEAFF. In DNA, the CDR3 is TGTGCCAGCAGTTTATCGATAACAGCCATAAACACTGAAGCTTTCTTT.

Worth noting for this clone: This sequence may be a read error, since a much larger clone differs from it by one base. The CDR3 DNA is TGTGCCAGCAGCTTAACTGCTTGGGAGACCCAGTACTTC. It is translated as CASSLTAWETQYF. The rearrangement joins TRBV7-8 to TRBJ2-5, with D unresolved. V lost 2 bases to trimming and J lost 5 bases, with 9 bases between them. Germline V gives CDR1 SGHVS, CDR2 FQNEAQ. CDR3 length: 13 amino acids.

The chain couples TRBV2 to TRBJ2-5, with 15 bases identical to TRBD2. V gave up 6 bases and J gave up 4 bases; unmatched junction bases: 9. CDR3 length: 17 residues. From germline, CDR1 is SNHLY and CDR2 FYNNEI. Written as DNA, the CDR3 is TGTGCCAGCAGACATCGGACTAGCGGGAGGGCCCGAGAGACCCAGTACTTC. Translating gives CASRHRTSGRARETQYF.

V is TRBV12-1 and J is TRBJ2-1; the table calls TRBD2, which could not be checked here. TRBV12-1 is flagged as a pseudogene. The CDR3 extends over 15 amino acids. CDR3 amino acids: CASSPRLAGEGEQFF. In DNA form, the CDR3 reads TGTGCCAGCAGCCCCCGACTAGCGGGAGAAGGTGAGCAGTTCTTC.

Here the CDR3 reads CASRDRKQETQYF. DNA for the CDR3: TGTGCCAGCAGGGACAGAAAACAAGAGACCCAGTACTTC. The rearrangement uses TRBV28 and TRBJ2-5; a possible D gene is TRBD1 (6 bases). Germline V lookup: CDR1 MDHEN, CDR2 SYDVKM. The CDR3 length is 13 residues. V was shortened by 6 bases and J by 2 bases, with 10 bases between the two germline ends. Filled out from reference TRBV28 and TRBJ2-5, the complete variable domain reads DVKVTQSSRYLVKRTGEKVFLECVQDMDHENMFWYRQDPGLGLRLIYFSYDVKMKEKGDIPEGYSVSREKKERFSLILESASTNQTSMYLCASRDRKQETQYFGPGTRLLVL.

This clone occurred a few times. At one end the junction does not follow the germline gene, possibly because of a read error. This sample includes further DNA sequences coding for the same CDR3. CDR3 sequence reads: CASRGQGNQPQHF. The DNA for the CDR3 is TGTGCTAGCAGGGGACAGGGGAATCAGCCCCAGCATTTT. V and J are TRBV6-5 and TRBJ1-5, with 10 bases matching TRBD1. The CDR3 covers 13 residues. Per germline, CDR1 MNHEY and CDR2 SVGAGI.

CDR3 protein: CASNLSGRRRDYNEQFF. CDR3 DNA: TGTGCCAGCAACCTTAGCGGGAGGCGGCGGGACTACAATGAGCAGTTCTTC. The chain joins TRBV5-8 to TRBJ2-1, with TRBD2 matching 10 bases. This CDR3 comprises 17 residues. The junction had 12 bases not matched to a gene; V was cut back by 6 bases and J by 3 bases. Looked up from germline, CDR1 is SGHTS and CDR2 is YDEGEE.

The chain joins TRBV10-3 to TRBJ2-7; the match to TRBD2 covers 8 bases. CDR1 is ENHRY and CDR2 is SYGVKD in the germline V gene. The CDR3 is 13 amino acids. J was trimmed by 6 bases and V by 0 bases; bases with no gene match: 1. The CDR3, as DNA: TGTGCCATCAGTGAGTCCCGGGAGGGCGAGCAGTACTTC. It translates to CAISESREGEQYF.

CDR3 in amino acids: CASSFATGFDFKDTQYF. CDR3 in DNA: TGTGCCAGCAGTTTTGCGACAGGTTTTGACTTCAAAGATACGCAGTATTTT. This chain uses TRBV28 with TRBJ2-3, with D maybe TRBD1 (6 bases). Between the trimmed V and J ends, which lost 3 bases and 5 bases, there was a span of 21 bases. Germline values: CDR1 MDHEN, CDR2 SYDVKM. This CDR3 region has 17 residues.

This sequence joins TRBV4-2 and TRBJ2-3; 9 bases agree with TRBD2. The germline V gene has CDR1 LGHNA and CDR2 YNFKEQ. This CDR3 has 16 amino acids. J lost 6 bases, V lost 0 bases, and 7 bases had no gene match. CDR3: CASSQETRREGDTQYF. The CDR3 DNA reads TGTGCCAGCAGCCAAGAGACTAGGCGGGAGGGGGATACGCAGTATTTT.

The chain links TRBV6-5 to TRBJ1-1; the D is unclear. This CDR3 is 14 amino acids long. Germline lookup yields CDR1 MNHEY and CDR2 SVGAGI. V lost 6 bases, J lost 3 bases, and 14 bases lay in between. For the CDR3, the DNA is TGTGCCAGCAGAGACCATGCGACGGACACTGAAGCTTTCTTT. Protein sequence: CASRDHATDTEAFF.

CDR3 bases: TGTGCCAGCAGCTCCAGAAGACAGGGTTCAAGTAGCGAGCAGTACTTC. It is translated as CASSSRRQGSSSEQYF. V usage is TRBV11-1 and J usage is TRBJ2-7; 7 nucleotides match TRBD1. CDR3 length: 16 amino acids. V was clipped by 4 bases and J by 6 bases; unmatched bases: 15. The germline V gene has CDR1 SGHAT and CDR2 FQDESV (reference sequence). The whole variable domain, filled in from reference TRBV11-1 and TRBJ2-7, reads EAEVAQSPRYKITEKSQAVAFWCDPISGHATLYWYRQILGQGPELLVQFQDESVVDDSQLPKDRFSAERLKGVDSTLKIQPAELGDSAMYLCASSSRRQGSSSEQYFGPGTRLTVT.